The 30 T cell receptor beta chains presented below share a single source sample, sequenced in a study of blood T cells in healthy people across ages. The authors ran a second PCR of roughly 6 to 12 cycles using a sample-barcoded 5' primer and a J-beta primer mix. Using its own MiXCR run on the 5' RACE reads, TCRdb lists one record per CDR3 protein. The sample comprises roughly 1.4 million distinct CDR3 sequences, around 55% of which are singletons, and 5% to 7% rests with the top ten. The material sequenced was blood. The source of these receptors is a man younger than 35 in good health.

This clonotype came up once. Written as DNA, the CDR3 is TGTGCCAGCAGTGAAGGACTAGCGGGACAGTTCTTC. Protein sequence: CASSEGLAGQFF. The chain is built from TRBV6-1 and TRBJ2-1; 11 nucleotides match TRBD2. The V and J ends lost 1 base and 13 bases, in that order; junction bases with no gene match: 0. CDR1 is MNHNS, CDR2 SASEGT, per germline. The CDR3 covers 12 residues.

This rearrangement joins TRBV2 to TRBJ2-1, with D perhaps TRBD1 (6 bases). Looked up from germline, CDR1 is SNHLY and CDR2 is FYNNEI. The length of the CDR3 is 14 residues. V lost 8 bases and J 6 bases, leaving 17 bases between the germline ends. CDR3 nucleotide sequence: TGTGCCAGCTCTGGGGGCAGGGGCCTCAATGAGCAGTTCTTC. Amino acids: CASSGGRGLNEQFF.

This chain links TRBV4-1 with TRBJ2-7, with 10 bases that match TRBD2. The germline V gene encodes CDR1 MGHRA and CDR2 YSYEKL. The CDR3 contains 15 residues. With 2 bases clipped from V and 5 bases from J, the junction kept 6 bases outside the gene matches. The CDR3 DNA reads TGCGCCAGCAGCCAAACCGGGACTAGCGCGAACGAGCAGTACTTC. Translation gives CASSQTGTSANEQYF.

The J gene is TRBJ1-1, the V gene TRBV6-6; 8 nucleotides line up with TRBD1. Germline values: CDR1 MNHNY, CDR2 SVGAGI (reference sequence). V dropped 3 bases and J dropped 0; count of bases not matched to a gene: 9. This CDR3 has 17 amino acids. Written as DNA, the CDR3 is TGTGCCAGCAGTTATCCCCGGACAGGGTTTATGAACACTGAAGCTTTCTTT. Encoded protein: CASSYPRTGFMNTEAFF.

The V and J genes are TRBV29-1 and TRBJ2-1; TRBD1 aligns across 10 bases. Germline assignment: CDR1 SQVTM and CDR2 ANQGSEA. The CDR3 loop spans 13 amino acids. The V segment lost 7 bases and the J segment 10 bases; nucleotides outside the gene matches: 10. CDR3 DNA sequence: TGCAGCGGGCGAGACAGGGGGCAGCACGAGCAGTTCTTC. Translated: CSGRDRGQHEQFF.

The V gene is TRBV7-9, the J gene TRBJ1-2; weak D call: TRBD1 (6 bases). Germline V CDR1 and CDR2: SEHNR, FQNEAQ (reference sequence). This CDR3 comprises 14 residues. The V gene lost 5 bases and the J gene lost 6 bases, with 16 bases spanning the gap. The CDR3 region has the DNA TGTGCCAGCAGCGATCGGGACACCGCCGATGGCTACACCTTC. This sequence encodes CASSDRDTADGYTF.

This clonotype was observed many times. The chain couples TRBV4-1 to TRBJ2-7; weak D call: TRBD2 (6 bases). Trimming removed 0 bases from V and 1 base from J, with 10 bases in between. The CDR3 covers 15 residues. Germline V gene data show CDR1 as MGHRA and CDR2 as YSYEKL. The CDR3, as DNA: TGCGCCAGCAGCCAAGAAGGCGGGATTTCCTACGAGCAGTACTTC. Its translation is CASSQEGGISYEQYF.

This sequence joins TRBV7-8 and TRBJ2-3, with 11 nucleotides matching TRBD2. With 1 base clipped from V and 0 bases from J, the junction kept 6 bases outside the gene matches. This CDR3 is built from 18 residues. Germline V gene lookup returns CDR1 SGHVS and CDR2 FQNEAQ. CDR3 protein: CASSLGRTSGLSTDTQYF. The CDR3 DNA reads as TGTGCCAGCAGCTTAGGTCGGACTAGCGGGCTTAGCACAGATACGCAGTATTTT.

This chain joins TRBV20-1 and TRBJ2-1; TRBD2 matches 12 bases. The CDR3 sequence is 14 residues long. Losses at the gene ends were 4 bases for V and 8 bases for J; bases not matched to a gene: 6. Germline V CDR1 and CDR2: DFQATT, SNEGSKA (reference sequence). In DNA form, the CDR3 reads TGCAGTGCTATTCGGACTAGCGGGGTAGATGAGCAGTTCTTC. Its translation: CSAIRTSGVDEQFF.

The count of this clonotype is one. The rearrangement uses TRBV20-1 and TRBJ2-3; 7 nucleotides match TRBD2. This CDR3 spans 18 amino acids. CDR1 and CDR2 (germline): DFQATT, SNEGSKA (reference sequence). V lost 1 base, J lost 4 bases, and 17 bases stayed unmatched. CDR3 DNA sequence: TGCAGTGCTAGAGCCCGCCCCCGACTAGCTTATGGGTCAGATACGCAGTATTTT. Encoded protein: CSARARPRLAYGSDTQYF.

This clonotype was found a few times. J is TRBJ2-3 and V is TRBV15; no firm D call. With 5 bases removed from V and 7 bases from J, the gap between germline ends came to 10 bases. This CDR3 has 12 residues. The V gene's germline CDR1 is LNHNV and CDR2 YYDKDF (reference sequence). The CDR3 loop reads CATSPSPYTQYF. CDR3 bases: TGTGCCACCAGCCCCAGCCCCTATACGCAGTATTTT.

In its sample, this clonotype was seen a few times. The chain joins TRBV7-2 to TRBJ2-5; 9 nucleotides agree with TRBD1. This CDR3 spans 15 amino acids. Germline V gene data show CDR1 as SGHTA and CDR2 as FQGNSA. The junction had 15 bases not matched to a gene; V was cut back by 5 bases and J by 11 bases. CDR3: CASSTTSGQGSRQYF. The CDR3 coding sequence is TGTGCCAGCAGCACAACTTCGGGACAGGGAAGTCGGCAGTACTTC.

The DNA of the CDR3 is TGCAGTGCTAGCGGGGGACAGGCGTATACAGATACGCAGTATTTT. Its translation is CSASGGQAYTDTQYF. The chain has TRBV20-1 and TRBJ2-3; 8 nucleotides line up with TRBD1. The germline gives CDR1 DFQATT, CDR2 SNEGSKA (reference sequence). The CDR3 totals 15 residues. The ends lost 3 bases at V and 3 bases at J; junction bases unmatched: 8.

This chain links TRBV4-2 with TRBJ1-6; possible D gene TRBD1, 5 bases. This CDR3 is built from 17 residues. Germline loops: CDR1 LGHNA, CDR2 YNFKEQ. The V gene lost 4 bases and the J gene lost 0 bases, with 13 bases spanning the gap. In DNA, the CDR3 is TGTGCCAGCAGCCCGTCGGGGGTAAACTCCTATAATTCACCCCTCCACTTT. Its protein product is CASSPSGVNSYNSPLHF.

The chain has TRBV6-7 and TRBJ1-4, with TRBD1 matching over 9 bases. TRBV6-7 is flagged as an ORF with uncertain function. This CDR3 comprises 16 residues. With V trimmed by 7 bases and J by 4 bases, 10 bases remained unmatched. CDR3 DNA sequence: TGTGCCAGCAATCCACTGAGGGGACAGGGTAATGAAAAACTGTTTTTT. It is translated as CASNPLRGQGNEKLFF.

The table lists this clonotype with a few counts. The DNA for the CDR3 is TGTGCCAGCAGCTCCCTGGAGGGCAACGAGCAGTACTTC. The encoded protein is CASSSLEGNEQYF. The chain combines TRBV7-9 with TRBJ2-7, with D maybe TRBD2 (6 bases). Deletions cut 4 bases from V and 5 bases from J, with 12 bases between. This CDR3 is 13 amino acids long. Per the germline V gene, CDR1 is SEHNR and CDR2 is FQNEAQ (reference sequence).

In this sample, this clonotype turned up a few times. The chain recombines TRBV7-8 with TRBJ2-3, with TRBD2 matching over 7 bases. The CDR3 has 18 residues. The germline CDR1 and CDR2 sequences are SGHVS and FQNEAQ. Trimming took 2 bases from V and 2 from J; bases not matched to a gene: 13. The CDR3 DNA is TGTGCCAGCAGCTTAATTGTCGGCGTTGGGGGGGTCACAGATACGCAGTATTTT. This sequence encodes CASSLIVGVGGVTDTQYF.

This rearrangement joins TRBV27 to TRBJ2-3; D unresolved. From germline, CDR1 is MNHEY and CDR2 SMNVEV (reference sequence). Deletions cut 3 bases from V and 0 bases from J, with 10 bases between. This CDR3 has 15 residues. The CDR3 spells CASSFLTSSTDTQYF. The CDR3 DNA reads TGTGCCAGCAGTTTCCTAACCTCTAGCACAGATACGCAGTATTTT.

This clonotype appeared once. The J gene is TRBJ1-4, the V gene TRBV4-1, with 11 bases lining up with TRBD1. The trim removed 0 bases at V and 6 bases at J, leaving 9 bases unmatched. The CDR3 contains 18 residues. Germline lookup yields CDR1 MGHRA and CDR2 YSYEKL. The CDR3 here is CASSQEAGTGGLDEKLFF. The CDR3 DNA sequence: TGCGCCAGCAGCCAAGAAGCCGGGACAGGGGGGCTTGATGAAAAACTGTTTTTT.

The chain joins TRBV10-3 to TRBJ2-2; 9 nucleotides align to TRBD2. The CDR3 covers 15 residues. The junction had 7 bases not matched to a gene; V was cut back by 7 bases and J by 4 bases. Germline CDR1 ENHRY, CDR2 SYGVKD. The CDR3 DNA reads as TGTGCCATCACTAGCGGGAATTCGATCACCGGGGAGCTGTTTTTT. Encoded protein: CAITSGNSITGELFF.

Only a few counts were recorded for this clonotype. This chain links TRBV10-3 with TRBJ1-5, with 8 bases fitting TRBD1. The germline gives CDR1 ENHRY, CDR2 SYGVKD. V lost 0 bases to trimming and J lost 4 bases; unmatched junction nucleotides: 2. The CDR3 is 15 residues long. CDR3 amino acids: CAISESRTGNQPQHF. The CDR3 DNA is TGTGCCATCAGTGAGTCTAGGACAGGGAATCAGCCCCAGCATTTT.

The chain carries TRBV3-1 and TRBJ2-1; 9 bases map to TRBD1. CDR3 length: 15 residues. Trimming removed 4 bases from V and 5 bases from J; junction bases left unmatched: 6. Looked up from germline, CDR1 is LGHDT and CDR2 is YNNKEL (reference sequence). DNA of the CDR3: TGTGCCAGCAGCCCATGGACAGGGGAGGACAATGAGCAGTTCTTC. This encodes CASSPWTGEDNEQFF.

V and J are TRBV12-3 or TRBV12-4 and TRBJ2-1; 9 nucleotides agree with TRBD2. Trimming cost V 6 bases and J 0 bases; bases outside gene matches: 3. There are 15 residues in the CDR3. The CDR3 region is CASRNSGGSYNEQFF. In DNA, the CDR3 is TGTGCCAGCAGGAATAGCGGGGGCTCCTACAATGAGCAGTTCTTC.

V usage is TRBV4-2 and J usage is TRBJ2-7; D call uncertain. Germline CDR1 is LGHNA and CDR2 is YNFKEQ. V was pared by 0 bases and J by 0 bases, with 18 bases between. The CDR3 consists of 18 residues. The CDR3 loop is CASSQENLGATSSYEQYF. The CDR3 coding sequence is TGTGCCAGCAGCCAAGAAAACCTAGGTGCCACCAGCTCCTACGAGCAGTACTTC.

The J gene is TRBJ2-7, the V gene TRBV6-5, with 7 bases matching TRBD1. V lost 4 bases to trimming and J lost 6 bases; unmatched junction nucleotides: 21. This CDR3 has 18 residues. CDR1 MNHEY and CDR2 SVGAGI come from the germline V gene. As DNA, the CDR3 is TGTGCCAGCAGTTCCCCCTCCTCCACCGGGACAGCCCCCATCGAGCAGTACTTC. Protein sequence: CASSSPSSTGTAPIEQYF.

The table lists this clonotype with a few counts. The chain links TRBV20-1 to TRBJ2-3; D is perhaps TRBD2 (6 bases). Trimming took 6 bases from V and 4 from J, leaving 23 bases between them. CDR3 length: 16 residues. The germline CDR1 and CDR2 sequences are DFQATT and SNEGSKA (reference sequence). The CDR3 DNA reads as TGCAGTGCGAACCCGGAGGGCCTGGGGAATGCAGATACGCAGTATTTT. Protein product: CSANPEGLGNADTQYF.

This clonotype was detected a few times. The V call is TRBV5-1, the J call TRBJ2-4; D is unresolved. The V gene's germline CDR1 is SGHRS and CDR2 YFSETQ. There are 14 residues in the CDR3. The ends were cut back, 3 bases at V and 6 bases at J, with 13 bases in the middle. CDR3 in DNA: TGCGCCAGCAGCTATACCGCGTGGTCAAACATTCAGTACTTC. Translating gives CASSYTAWSNIQYF.

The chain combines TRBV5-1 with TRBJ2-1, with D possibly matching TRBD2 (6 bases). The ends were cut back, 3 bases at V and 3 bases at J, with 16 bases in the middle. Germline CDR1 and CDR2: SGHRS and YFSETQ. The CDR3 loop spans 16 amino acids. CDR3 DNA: TGCGCCAGCAGCTCCCCGGGCGCGGGGAACTACAATGAGCAGTTCTTC. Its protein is CASSSPGAGNYNEQFF.

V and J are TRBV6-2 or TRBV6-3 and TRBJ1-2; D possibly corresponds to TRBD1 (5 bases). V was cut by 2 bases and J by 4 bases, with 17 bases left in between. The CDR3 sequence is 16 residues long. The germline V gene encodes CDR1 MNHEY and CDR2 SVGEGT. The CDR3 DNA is TGTGCCAGCAGTTACGGTCACAGGACGAGGAGCTATGGCTACACCTTC. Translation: CASSYGHRTRSYGYTF.

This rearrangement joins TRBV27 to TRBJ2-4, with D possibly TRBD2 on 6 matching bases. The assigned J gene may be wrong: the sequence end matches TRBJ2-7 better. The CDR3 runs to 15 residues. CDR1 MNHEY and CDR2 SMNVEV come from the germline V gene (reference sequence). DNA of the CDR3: TGTGCCAGCAGTTTAACGAGGGGAGGTTCCCCCGAGCAGTACTTC. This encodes CASSLTRGGSPEQYF.